The 11 T cell receptor beta chains below all came from one sample that was sequenced in a study of CD8+CD57+ T cells in acquired aplastic anemia. The TCR beta profiling, which covered VDJ combination and CDR3 sequence, was carried out using genomic DNA as the template. TCRdb re-analysed the reads in MiXCR, keeping a single row per CDR3 protein. The sample shows about 180,000 distinct CDR3 sequences, around half of them seen only once. The sample was sorted CD4+, CD8+, or CD8+CD57+ T cells (not recorded which) from PBMCs. Receptor source: a human donor in good health.

The J gene is TRBJ2-7, the V gene TRBV24-1, with TRBD2 as a possible D gene (5 bases). Germline assignment: CDR1 KGHDR and CDR2 SFDVKD. The CDR3 has 11 residues. The V end was cut by 4 bases, the J end by 6 bases, with 6 bases between. Written as DNA, the CDR3 is TGTGCCACCAGTGACGGGGTCGAGCAGTACTTC. It yields the protein CATSDGVEQYF.

This sequence joins TRBV10-2 and TRBJ2-2; D is unresolved. Deletions cut 5 bases from V and 9 bases from J, with 16 bases between. CDR1 and CDR2 from the germline V gene are WSHSY and SAAADI. The CDR3 has 14 amino acids. The CDR3 DNA follows: TGCGCCAGCAGTCATCCCTTACGTCCGTGGGAGCTGTTTTTT. Its protein product is CASSHPLRPWELFF.

The chain combines TRBV20-1 with TRBJ1-2; TRBD1 might be the D (5 bases). Germline V gene data show CDR1 as DFQATT and CDR2 as SNEGSKA (reference sequence). This CDR3 spans 12 amino acids. Between the trimmed V and J ends, which lost 3 bases and 6 bases, there was a span of 11 bases. The CDR3 loop is CSASEGDHGYTF. Here the CDR3 DNA reads TGCAGTGCTAGTGAAGGGGACCATGGCTACACCTTC.

The rearrangement uses TRBV2 and TRBJ2-1, with 9 bases fitting TRBD1. The J segment lost 6 bases and the V segment lost 5 bases, leaving 8 bases of the junction unmatched. CDR3 length: 15 amino acids. CDR1 SNHLY and CDR2 FYNNEI come from the germline V gene. The CDR3 sequence: CASSTPGQGGNEQFF. CDR3 DNA sequence: TGTGCCAGCAGTACCCCGGGACAGGGAGGCAATGAGCAGTTCTTC. The full variable domain, its missing parts supplied by reference TRBV2 and TRBJ2-1, is EPEVTQTPSHQVTQMGQEVILRCVPISNHLYFYWYRQILGQKVEFLVSFYNNEISEKSEIFDDQFSVERPDGSNFTLKIRSTKLEDSAMYFCASSTPGQGGNEQFFGPGTRLTVL.

This clonotype appeared many times. This chain connects TRBV5-1 to TRBJ2-7, with 7 bases lining up with TRBD1. The CDR3 has 14 residues. Trimming at V came to 5 bases and at J to 2 bases, leaving 7 bases not matched to a gene. Germline-derived CDR1 and CDR2 are SGHRS and YFSETQ. The CDR3 here is CASRPGTDPYEQYF. The CDR3, as DNA: TGCGCCAGCAGACCTGGGACAGACCCCTACGAGCAGTACTTC.

The chain carries TRBV12-5 and TRBJ2-1, with 8 bases that match TRBD2. J lost 4 bases, V lost 1 base, and 3 bases had no gene match. CDR1 is LGHNT, CDR2 FRNRAP, per germline. The CDR3 has 15 residues. CDR3 loop: CASGLAASGYNEQFF. The CDR3 DNA reads TGTGCTAGTGGTTTGGCGGCTAGCGGGTACAATGAGCAGTTCTTC. Looking up the rest from reference TRBV12-5 and TRBJ2-1 gives the full variable domain: DARVTQTPRHKVTEMGQEVTMRCQPILGHNTVFWYRQTMMQGLELLAYFRNRAPLDDSGMPKDRFSAEMPDATLATLKIQPSEPRDSAVYFCASGLAASGYNEQFFGPGTRLTVL.

This clonotype was picked up many times. The gene calls are TRBV3-1 and TRBJ1-2; D is uncertain. Trimming stripped 2 bases from V and 2 bases from J, with 3 bases between. Looked up from germline, CDR1 is LGHDT and CDR2 is YNNKEL (reference sequence). This CDR3 has 12 amino acids. The DNA for the CDR3 is TGTGCCAGCAGCCAATCCAACTATGGCTACACCTTC. It yields the protein CASSQSNYGYTF. Based on the CDR3 plus reference TRBV3-1 and TRBJ1-2, the full variable domain is DTAVSQTPKYLVTQMGNDKSIKCEQNLGHDTMYWYKQDSKKFLKIMFSYNNKELIINETVPNRFSPKSPDKAHLNLHINSLELGDSAVYFCASSQSNYGYTFGSGTRLTVV.

A word on this clonotype: A read error is possible here, since a much larger clone lies one base away. The V and J genes are TRBV11-1 and TRBJ2-1, with 10 nucleotides matching TRBD1. CDR1 and CDR2 (germline): SGHAT, FQDESV (reference sequence). This CDR3 spans 15 amino acids. The J segment lost 5 bases and the V segment lost 4 bases, leaving 5 bases of the junction unmatched. CDR3 DNA sequence: TGTGCCAGCAGCTCCCGGGACAGGGGACACAATGAGCAGTTCTTC. Protein: CASSSRDRGHNEQFF.

This clonotype was counted many times. The J gene is TRBJ2-5, the V gene TRBV29-1; D uncertain. This CDR3 has 13 residues. Trimming cost V 4 bases and J 7 bases, with 16 bases left between them. Germline CDR1 and CDR2: SQVTM and ANQGSEA. CDR3: CSVALRDGVTQYF. The DNA for the CDR3 is TGCAGCGTTGCCCTTAGGGATGGGGTGACCCAGTACTTC.

Turning to this clonotype: A much larger clone lies one base from this, so it may be a read error. This chain connects TRBV27 to TRBJ1-1; 8 bases fit TRBD1. The CDR3 is 15 amino acids. CDR1 and CDR2 (germline): MNHEY, SMNVEV (reference sequence). The CDR3 loop is CASRKWDRSNTEASF. The CDR3 DNA reads as TGTGCCAGCCGCAAGTGGGACAGGTCGAACACTGAAGCTTCCTTT.

Only a few counts were recorded for this clonotype. The rearrangement joins TRBV20-1 to TRBJ1-6; 7 bases fit TRBD1. The germline gives CDR1 DFQATT, CDR2 SNEGSKA (reference sequence). There are 14 residues in the CDR3. J was trimmed by 8 bases and V by 3 bases; bases with no gene match: 7. The CDR3 loop reads CSARPGTDDSPLHF. The CDR3 DNA reads TGCAGTGCTAGGCCCGGGACAGATGATTCACCCCTCCACTTT.